This TCR beta chain was sequenced for a study of Graves' ophthalmopathy and Graves' hyperthyroidism. Study findings and constraints: In blood, most expanded thyroid clonotypes above 0.001 frequency were also detected.

What supplied the PBMCs was about 9.8 ml of fresh peripheral blood. The CDR3 consists of 15 residues. V was cut by 0 bases and J by 0 bases, with 6 bases left in between. Germline CDR1 is LGHNA and CDR2 is YSLEER. This clonotype was picked up many times. What it binds is unknown. Amplification from RNA transcripts yielded the TCR beta CDR3 regions. RT-PCR was first run with HTBI primers, then multiplex PCR in a second round. TCRdb reprocessed the multiplex PCR reads with MiXCR, giving one entry per CDR3 protein. Among about 400,000 distinct CDR3 sequences listed, about a sixth were seen once. This receptor was obtained from a woman aged 18 to 35 with Graves' ophthalmopathy. This chain links TRBV4-3 with TRBJ2-4; D gene unclear. The sample taken for sequencing was peripheral blood. This chain's CDR3 is CASSQDEIAKNIQYF. DNA of the CDR3: TGCGCCAGCAGCCAAGATGAGATAGCCAAAAACATTCAGTACTTC.